This T cell receptor beta chain was captured by sequencing in a study of blood T cell repertoires in COVID-19. Study overall: Material from acute and convalescent COVID-19 was sourced from the United States, Italy and Spain. Sample material is recorded as cDNA or gDNA derived from T cells, B-cell-depleted T cells, or PBMCs.

V lost 2 bases and J lost 7; bases outside the gene matches: 8. The CDR3 loop spans 15 amino acids. Per the germline V gene, CDR1 is ENHRY and CDR2 is SYGVKD. TCRdb's copy holds only in-frame clones and misses some; the assay was immunoSEQ multiplex PCR. In the table there are about 170,000 clones, 82% of which are singletons. The chain combines TRBV10-3 with TRBJ2-1, with 7 bases matching TRBD2. This TCR was sampled from a woman older than 75 with active or convalescent COVID-19. What was sequenced was peripheral blood. CDR3: CAISEAGAMGNEQFF. CDR3 sequence (DNA): TGTGCCATCAGTGAGGCGGGAGCTATGGGGAATGAGCAGTTCTTC.